The rows below give T cell receptor beta chains drawn from one sample of a study of shared clonotypes between healthy human individuals. Assay: immunoSEQ multiplex PCR; the TCRdb copy retains only in-frame clones and omits some. This sample has roughly 2.2 million clones, with 85% to 95% found just once. Sample: naive CD4+ T cells from PBMCs. The source of these receptors is a man aged 18 to 35 in good health. Some clones in this sample may be carry-over from other donors' samples. CDR3s include the opening cysteine and the closing phenylalanine or tryptophan. The D gene is left open where the match is weak. Rows may omit the clone size; those that give it use once, few, many or a size class.

V	J	length	size	D	CDR3	DNA
TRBV7-9	TRBJ2-7	15	NA	TRBD1	CASSYPGQGPYEQYF	TGTGCCAGCAGTTATCCGGGACAGGGGCCCTACGAGCAGTACTTC
TRBV7-2	TRBJ1-1	16	NA	NA	CASSFGRRGGWTEAFF	TGTGCCAGCAGCTTCGGAAGGAGAGGGGGATGGACTGAAGCTTTCTTT
TRBV6-6	TRBJ2-7	13	NA	TRBD1	CASSGDRAYEQYF	TGTGCCAGCAGTGGGGACAGAGCCTACGAGCAGTACTTC
TRBV6-4	TRBJ2-7	15	NA	TRBD1	CASSVDRATSYEQYF	TGTGCCAGCAGTGTGGACAGGGCGACCTCCTACGAGCAGTACTTC
TRBV19	TRBJ2-1	14	NA	TRBD2	CASNTAGVGNEQFF	TGTGCCTCGAATACGGCGGGGGTAGGTAATGAGCAGTTCTTC
TRBV7-2	TRBJ2-2	16	NA	TRBD1	CASSLGYQGASGELFF	TGTGCCAGCAGCTTAGGGTACCAGGGGGCGTCCGGGGAGCTGTTTTTT
TRBV7-3	TRBJ2-6	17	NA	NA	CASSSRAERAGANVLTF	TGTGCCAGCAGCTCCAGGGCAGAGCGGGCTGGGGCCAACGTCCTGACTTTC
TRBV19	TRBJ2-7	15	NA	TRBD1	CASSTRTGGMYEQYF	TGTGCCAGTAGTACTAGGACAGGGGGCATGTACGAGCAGTACTTC
TRBV18	TRBJ1-1	15	NA	NA	CASSLLDTADTEAFF	TGTGCCAGCTCACTACTGGACACAGCGGACACTGAAGCTTTCTTT
TRBV14	TRBJ1-3	12	NA	NA	CASSQGRNTIYF	TGTGCCAGCAGCCAAGGAAGAAACACCATATATTTT
TRBV7-2	TRBJ2-7	15	once	TRBD2	CASRPGLAGTYEQYF	TGTGCCAGCAGGCCAGGACTAGCGGGGACCTACGAGCAGTACTTC
TRBV30	TRBJ1-3	15	NA	TRBD1	CAFTRDRGSGNTIYF	TGTGCCTTTACCCGGGACAGGGGCTCTGGAAACACCATATATTTT
TRBV7-3	TRBJ2-1	13	NA	TRBD2	CASSLTSLNEQFF	TGTGCCAGCAGCTTGACTAGCCTCAATGAGCAGTTCTTC
TRBV11-3	TRBJ2-3	15	NA	NA	CASSVRGTSTDTQYF	TGTGCCAGCAGCGTACGGGGGACTAGCACAGATACGCAGTATTTT
TRBV5-1	TRBJ1-2	13	NA	NA	CASSFTGGDGYTF	TGCGCCAGCAGCTTTACCGGGGGTGATGGCTACACCTTC
TRBV27	TRBJ2-3	14	NA	TRBD1	CATIETGKGDTQYF	TGTGCCACCATCGAGACAGGGAAAGGAGATACGCAGTATTTT
TRBV29-1	TRBJ2-3	13	NA	TRBD2	CSVATSGTDTQYF	TGCAGCGTGGCGACTAGCGGAACAGATACGCAGTATTTT
TRBV18	TRBJ1-2	13	NA	NA	CASSPRNQYGYTF	TGTGCCAGCTCACCACGAAATCAGTATGGCTACACCTTC
TRBV5-1	TRBJ1-4	14	NA	NA	CASSLELTNEKLFF	TGCGCCAGCAGCTTGGAGCTAACTAATGAAAAACTGTTTTTT
TRBV7-3	TRBJ1-2	13	NA	NA	CASSLRGNYGYTF	TGTGCCAGCAGCTTACGAGGGAACTATGGCTACACCTTC
TRBV7-9	TRBJ1-1	14	NA	NA	CASSGRLENTEAFF	TGTGCCAGCAGCGGACGACTGGAGAACACTGAAGCTTTCTTT
TRBV5-4	TRBJ1-3	14	NA	NA	CASSSADSGNTIYF	TGTGCCAGCAGCTCGGCAGACTCTGGAAACACCATATATTTT
TRBV18	TRBJ2-1	17	NA	TRBD2	CASSPPLTSASYNEQFF	TGTGCCAGCTCACCACCTTTGACTAGCGCCTCCTACAATGAGCAGTTCTTC
TRBV5-1	TRBJ1-3	16	NA	NA	CASSLVVVGGGNTIYF	TGCGCCAGCAGCTTGGTAGTCGTGGGAGGTGGAAACACCATATATTTT
TRBV28	TRBJ2-5	17	NA	TRBD2	CASTRGKQAGVSETQYF	TGTGCCAGCACCCGAGGCAAACAAGCGGGAGTTTCGGAGACCCAGTACTTC
TRBV5-1	TRBJ2-7	13	NA	NA	CASSSRNGYEQYF	TGCGCCAGCAGCTCCCGGAACGGTTACGAGCAGTACTTC
TRBV6-5	TRBJ2-1	15	NA	TRBD2	CASSPGTSGYNEQFF	TGTGCCAGCAGTCCCGGGACTAGCGGGTACAATGAGCAGTTCTTC
TRBV5-1	TRBJ2-7	13	NA	TRBD2	CASSWGGDYEQYF	TGCGCCAGCAGCTGGGGGGGAGACTACGAGCAGTACTTC
TRBV5-4	TRBJ2-1	17	once	NA	CASSLGGGASSYNEQFF	TGTGCCAGCAGCTTGGGGGGGGGCGCGAGCTCCTACAATGAGCAGTTCTTC
TRBV5-1	TRBJ2-1	16	NA	TRBD1	CASSLVPTGDYNEQFF	TGCGCCAGCAGCTTGGTTCCAACAGGGGACTACAATGAGCAGTTCTTC